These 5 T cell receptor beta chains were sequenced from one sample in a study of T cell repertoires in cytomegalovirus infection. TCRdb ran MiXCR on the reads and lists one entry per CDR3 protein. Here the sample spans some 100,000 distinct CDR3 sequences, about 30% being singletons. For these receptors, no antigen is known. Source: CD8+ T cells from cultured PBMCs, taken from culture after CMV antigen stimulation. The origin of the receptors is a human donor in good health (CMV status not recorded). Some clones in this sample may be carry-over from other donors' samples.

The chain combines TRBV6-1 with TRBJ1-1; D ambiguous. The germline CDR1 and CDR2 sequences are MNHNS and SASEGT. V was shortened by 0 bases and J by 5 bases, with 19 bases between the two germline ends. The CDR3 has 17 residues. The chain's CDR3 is CASSEAPIAIIATEAFF. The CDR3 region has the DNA TGTGCCAGCAGTGAAGCCCCGATTGCGATCATCGCGACTGAAGCTTTCTTT.

CDR3 bases: TGTGCCAGCAAGAAACCATACAATGAGCAGTTCTTC. Translated, it gives CASKKPYNEQFF. The rearrangement links TRBV12-3 or TRBV12-4 to TRBJ2-1, with D unresolved. The ends were cut back, 7 bases at V and 4 bases at J, with 8 bases in the middle. This CDR3 is 12 amino acids long.

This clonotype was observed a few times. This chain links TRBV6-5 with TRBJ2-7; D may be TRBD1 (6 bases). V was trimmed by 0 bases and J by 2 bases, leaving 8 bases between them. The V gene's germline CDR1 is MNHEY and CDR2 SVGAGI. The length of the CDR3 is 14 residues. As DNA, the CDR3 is TGTGCCAGCAGTTACTCGAGGACAGCCTACGAGCAGTACTTC. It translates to CASSYSRTAYEQYF.

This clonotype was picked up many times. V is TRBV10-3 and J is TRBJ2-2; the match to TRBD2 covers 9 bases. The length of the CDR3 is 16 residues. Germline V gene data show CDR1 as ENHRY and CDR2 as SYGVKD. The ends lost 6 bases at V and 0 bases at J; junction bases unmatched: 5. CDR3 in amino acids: CAIRATSGSNTGELFF. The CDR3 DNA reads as TGTGCCATCAGGGCGACTAGCGGATCGAACACCGGGGAGCTGTTTTTT.

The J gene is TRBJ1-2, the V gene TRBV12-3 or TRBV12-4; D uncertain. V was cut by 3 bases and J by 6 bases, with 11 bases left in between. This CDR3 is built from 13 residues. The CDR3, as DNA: TGTGCCAGCAGTTTTAGCCGGGCGCATGGCTACACCTTC. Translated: CASSFSRAHGYTF.